The clone carrying this T cell receptor beta chain was counted a single time. The sample is drawn from a study of blood T cell repertoires in COVID-19. V lost 5 bases and J lost 8, with 7 bases in between. Germline CDR1 reads GTSNPN; CDR2 reads SVGIG (reference sequence). This CDR3 has 11 amino acids. Libraries were prepared by immunoSEQ multiplex PCR; TCRdb keeps only in-frame clonotypes and omits some of them. Among more than 150,000 clones listed, 75% to 90% were seen once. The clonotype originates from a middle-aged woman with acute or convalescent COVID-19. Sequencing used peripheral blood. The chain combines TRBV30 with TRBJ1-6, with D uncertain. CDR3 nucleotides: TGTGCCTGGTCCTCCGATTCACCCCTCCACTTT. It translates to CAWSSDSPLHF.